One and the same sample provided the 23 T cell receptor beta chains below, sequenced in a study of blood T cell repertoires in COVID-19. TCRdb's table, derived via immunoSEQ multiplex PCR, lists solely in-frame clones and lacks some. The sample lists 300,000 or so clones; about 84% were seen once. The sequenced sample consisted of peripheral blood. All receptors come from a woman in her fifties or sixties with acute or convalescent COVID-19.

Details on this clone: The sample has other DNA sequences that encode this CDR3 too. The rearrangement joins TRBV3-1 (or the pseudogene TRBV3-2) to TRBJ1-1, with a tentative D call TRBD1 (5 bases). The ends were cut back, 0 bases at V and 7 bases at J, with 12 bases in the middle. This CDR3 has 14 residues. Germline V gives CDR1 LGHDT, CDR2 YNNKEL (reference sequence). CDR3 bases: TGTGCCAGCAGCCAAGAAGGGGTGAGGTATGAAGCTTTCTTT. Encoded protein: CASSQEGVRYEAFF.

The chain joins TRBV12-3 or TRBV12-4 to TRBJ1-4; 10 bases line up with TRBD1. V was pared by 6 bases and J by 7 bases, with 2 bases of the junction left unmatched. CDR3 length equals 13 residues. CDR3 nucleotide sequence: TGTGCCAGCAGGGGACAGGGGAGTGAAAAACTGTTTTTT. It encodes CASRGQGSEKLFF.

CDR3 region: CASSLVGHWWEGPNEQFF. Written as DNA, the CDR3 is TGTGCCAGCAGCTTAGTCGGCCACTGGTGGGAGGGTCCCAATGAGCAGTTCTTC. V and J are TRBV7-8 and TRBJ2-1; 7 nucleotides align to TRBD2. The length of the CDR3 is 18 residues. Unmatched junction bases numbered 15, after V lost 1 base and J lost 6 bases. Germline V gene data show CDR1 as SGHVS and CDR2 as FQNEAQ. The full variable domain, completed using reference TRBV7-8 and TRBJ2-1, is GAGVSQSPRYKVAKRGQDVALRCDPISGHVSLFWYQQALGQGPEFLTYFQNEAQLDKSGLPSDRFFAERPEGSVSTLKIQRTQQEDSAVYLCASSLVGHWWEGPNEQFFGPGTRLTVL.

The V and J genes are TRBV28 and TRBJ1-1, with 7 bases identical to TRBD1. The CDR3 runs 13 residues. The germline gives CDR1 MDHEN, CDR2 SYDVKM. Trimming at V came to 7 bases and at J to 4 bases, leaving 6 bases not matched to a gene. The DNA of the CDR3 is TGTGCCAGCACCTCGGACAGGATCACTGAAGCTTTCTTT. Amino acids: CASTSDRITEAFF.

The chain recombines TRBV19 with TRBJ1-3; TRBD1 agrees at 7 bases. Germline assignment: CDR1 LNHDA and CDR2 SQIVND (reference sequence). The V gene end was trimmed by 5 bases and the J gene end by 2 bases; junction bases not matched to a gene: 12. The CDR3 length is 17 residues. The CDR3 DNA sequence: TGTGCCAGTAGTGCCCGGTCGGGAGGGGGCACTGGAAACACCATATATTTT. Translated, it gives CASSARSGGGTGNTIYF.

The chain uses TRBV5-5 and TRBJ2-7; tentative D call: TRBD2 (7 bases). Trimming shortened V by 0 bases and J by 5 bases, and 9 bases separated the two germline ends. The CDR3 loop spans 13 amino acids. Germline CDR1 is SGHKS and CDR2 is YYEKEE (reference sequence). CDR3 amino acids: CASSLAGGHEQYF. For the CDR3, the DNA is TGTGCCAGCAGCTTGGCGGGGGGCCACGAGCAGTACTTC. The whole variable domain, filled in from reference TRBV5-5 and TRBJ2-7, reads DAGVTQSPTHLIKTRGQQVTLRCSPISGHKSVSWYQQVLGQGPQFIFQYYEKEERGRGNFPDRFSARQFPNYSSELNVNALLLGDSALYLCASSLAGGHEQYFGPGTRLTVT.

This clone was counted a single time. J is TRBJ2-1 and V is TRBV7-2; TRBD2 matches at 8 bases. The CDR3 runs to 17 residues. The V gene end was trimmed by 1 base and the J gene end by 2 bases; junction bases not matched to a gene: 7. Germline-derived CDR1 and CDR2 are SGHTA and FQGNSA. CDR3 in DNA: TGTGCCAGCAGCTTAGAAGGAGCGGGAGCCCCCTACAATGAGCAGTTCTTC. Its translation: CASSLEGAGAPYNEQFF.

This chain connects TRBV27 to TRBJ2-6; TRBD1 might be the D (5 bases). Germline-derived CDR1 and CDR2 are MNHEY and SMNVEV (reference sequence). The CDR3 has 15 residues. Between the trimmed V and J ends, which lost 4 bases and 4 bases, there was a span of 11 bases. The CDR3 DNA sequence: TGTGCCAGCAGTTCCTGGGGCGCCGGGGCCAACGTCCTGACTTTC. The encoded protein is CASSSWGAGANVLTF.

V gene TRBV28 combines with J gene TRBJ2-7; TRBD1 aligns across 7 bases. The germline V gene has CDR1 MDHEN and CDR2 SYDVKM. Losses at the gene ends were 6 bases for V and 3 bases for J; bases not matched to a gene: 5. This CDR3 contains 13 residues. CDR3 amino acids: CASRQGVIYEQYF. The CDR3 DNA reads TGTGCCAGCAGGCAGGGGGTCATCTACGAGCAGTACTTC.

The V and J genes are TRBV27 and TRBJ2-2, with 9 bases aligning to TRBD1. V lost 4 bases and J lost 7; bases outside the gene matches: 7. The germline CDR1 and CDR2 sequences are MNHEY and SMNVEV (reference sequence). The CDR3 extends over 15 amino acids. CDR3 protein: CASSWGQGLFGELFF. Written as DNA, the CDR3 is TGTGCCAGCAGTTGGGGACAGGGTCTCTTCGGGGAGCTGTTTTTT.

V gene TRBV10-3 combines with J gene TRBJ1-2, with a possible D match to TRBD1 (5 bases). Germline V gives CDR1 ENHRY, CDR2 SYGVKD. Trimming removed 0 bases from V and 3 bases from J, with 8 bases in between. The CDR3 totals 14 residues. The CDR3 sequence: CAISESGGYYGYTF. The CDR3 nucleotides are TGTGCCATCAGTGAGTCTGGGGGGTACTATGGCTACACCTTC.

The chain is built from TRBV10-3 and TRBJ2-7; weak D call: TRBD2 (6 bases). Germline CDR1 is ENHRY and CDR2 is SYGVKD. V lost 0 bases, J lost 4 bases, and 13 bases lay in between. CDR3 size: 15 residues. The CDR3 DNA reads as TGTGCCATCAGTGAGTCCCGCGGGACCGGTTACGAGCAGTACTTC. The encoded protein is CAISESRGTGYEQYF.

This chain links TRBV7-9 with TRBJ2-7; D call uncertain. This CDR3 region has 14 residues. V lost 2 bases, J lost 6 bases, and 14 bases lay in between. The germline V gene has CDR1 SEHNR and CDR2 FQNEAQ (reference sequence). The CDR3 is CASSLFGTGSEQYF. CDR3 sequence (DNA): TGTGCCAGCAGCTTATTTGGTACGGGTAGCGAGCAGTACTTC. Supplemented by reference TRBV7-9 and TRBJ2-7, the full variable domain reads DTGVSQNPRHKITKRGQNVTFRCDPISEHNRLYWYRQTLGQGPEFLTYFQNEAQLEKSRLLSDRFSAERPKGSFSTLEIQRTEQGDSAMYLCASSLFGTGSEQYFGPGTRLTVT.

This clone showed up just once. The rearrangement links TRBV5-6 to TRBJ2-3; 11 nucleotides line up with TRBD2. The CDR3 loop spans 15 amino acids. V was pared by 3 bases and J by 14 bases, with 14 bases of the junction left unmatched. Looked up from germline, CDR1 is SGHDT and CDR2 is YYEEEE. Written as DNA, the CDR3 is TGTGCCAGCAGCTCGGCACTAGCGGGAGAGTGGAAGCTGTATTTT. Translating it yields CASSSALAGEWKLYF.

The J gene is TRBJ2-1, the V gene TRBV7-9, with D possibly matching TRBD1 (6 bases). The CDR3 consists of 12 residues. V lost 1 base and J 11 bases, leaving 9 bases between the germline ends. Germline-derived CDR1 and CDR2 are SEHNR and FQNEAQ (reference sequence). The CDR3 is CASSLDREKQFF. CDR3 in DNA: TGTGCCAGCAGCTTAGACAGGGAGAAGCAGTTCTTC.

The V call is TRBV19, the J call TRBJ2-2; the D gene is possibly TRBD1 (5 bases). This CDR3 has 15 residues. Per germline, CDR1 LNHDA and CDR2 SQIVND (reference sequence). V dropped 3 bases and J dropped 13 bases, with 21 bases sitting between them. The DNA of the CDR3 is TGTGCCAGTAGTATTTTAAGACAGCCGGCTTGGTCGCTGTTTTTT. It yields the protein CASSILRQPAWSLFF.

The chain carries TRBV5-4 and TRBJ2-3; weak D call: TRBD2 (5 bases). Trimming removed 3 bases at V and 5 bases at J, with 16 bases between. The CDR3 loop spans 15 amino acids. Germline CDR1 is SGHNT and CDR2 is YYREEE (reference sequence). CDR3 sequence (DNA): TGTGCCAGCAGCTGGGCGTGGGAGTCTGAAGATACGCAGTATTTT. Protein sequence: CASSWAWESEDTQYF.

In DNA, the CDR3 is TGCAGCGTTGGCCTGGGACTAGCGGTATTTATCTCCTACAATGAGCAGTTCTTC. Amino acids: CSVGLGLAVFISYNEQFF. The chain combines TRBV29-1 with TRBJ2-1; the match to TRBD2 covers 11 bases. Per germline, CDR1 SQVTM and CDR2 ANQGSEA. V lost 4 bases and J lost 0; bases outside the gene matches: 11. The CDR3 has 18 residues.

The rearrangement links TRBV7-2 to TRBJ1-1; the D gene is possibly TRBD1 (5 bases). Germline CDR1 SGHTA, CDR2 FQGNSA. The germline V and J ends were trimmed by 3 bases and 5 bases, with 13 bases remaining between them. The CDR3 loop spans 14 amino acids. The CDR3 loop reads CASSLGGDRTEAFF. DNA for the CDR3: TGTGCCAGCAGCTTGGGGGGGGATAGGACTGAAGCTTTCTTT.

The genes are TRBV7-2 and TRBJ1-2; possibly TRBD1 for D (6 bases). CDR1 SGHTA and CDR2 FQGNSA come from the germline V gene. V lost 0 bases and J 0 bases, leaving 8 bases between the germline ends. The CDR3 length is 15 residues. CDR3 bases: TGTGCCAGCAGCTTAGCGCCAGGGGCTAACTATGGCTACACCTTC. Protein product: CASSLAPGANYGYTF.

The rearrangement joins TRBV18 to TRBJ2-5; D might be TRBD2 (6 bases). Per the germline V gene, CDR1 is KGHSH and CDR2 is LQKENI. This CDR3 spans 16 amino acids. The V and J ends lost 6 bases and 4 bases respectively, with 21 bases between them. The CDR3 region is CASSDSYGRIGETQYF. The CDR3 coding sequence is TGTGCCAGCTCTGATTCTTACGGGAGAATTGGAGAGACCCAGTACTTC.

This clone has more than one count but fewer than ten. The chain recombines TRBV19 with TRBJ2-5; D possibly corresponds to TRBD2 (6 bases). This CDR3 has 14 residues. V lost 2 bases, J lost 3 bases, and 10 bases lay in between. Per germline, CDR1 LNHDA and CDR2 SQIVND (reference sequence). The CDR3: CASSIFSGEETQYF. The CDR3 bases are TGTGCCAGTAGTATATTCTCGGGAGAAGAGACCCAGTACTTC.

The chain carries TRBV5-4 and TRBJ2-3; the match to TRBD2 covers 13 bases. CDR3 length: 18 residues. The germline V gene encodes CDR1 SGHNT and CDR2 YYREEE (reference sequence). Trimming cost V 0 bases and J 5 bases; bases outside gene matches: 9. CDR3 loop: CASSLEFWTSGSKDTQYF. DNA for the CDR3: TGTGCCAGCAGCTTGGAGTTTTGGACTAGCGGGAGTAAAGATACGCAGTATTTT.